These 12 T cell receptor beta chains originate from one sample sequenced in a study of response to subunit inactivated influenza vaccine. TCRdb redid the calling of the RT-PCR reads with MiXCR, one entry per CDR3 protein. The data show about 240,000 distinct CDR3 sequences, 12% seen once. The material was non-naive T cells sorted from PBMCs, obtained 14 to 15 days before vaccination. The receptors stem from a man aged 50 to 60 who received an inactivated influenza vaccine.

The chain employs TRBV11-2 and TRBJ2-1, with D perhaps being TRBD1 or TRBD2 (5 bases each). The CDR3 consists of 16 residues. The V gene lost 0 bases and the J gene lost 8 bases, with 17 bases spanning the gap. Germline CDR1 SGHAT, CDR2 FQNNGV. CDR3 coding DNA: TGTGCCAGCAGCTTAGACCGGGACCCGGGGCCTTATGAGCAGTTCTTC. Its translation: CASSLDRDPGPYEQFF.

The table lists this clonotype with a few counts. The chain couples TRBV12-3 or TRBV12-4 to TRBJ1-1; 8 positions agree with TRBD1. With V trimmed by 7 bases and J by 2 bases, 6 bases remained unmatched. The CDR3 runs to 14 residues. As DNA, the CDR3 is TGTGCCAGCAATGATGGACAGGGAAACACTGAAGCTTTCTTT. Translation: CASNDGQGNTEAFF.

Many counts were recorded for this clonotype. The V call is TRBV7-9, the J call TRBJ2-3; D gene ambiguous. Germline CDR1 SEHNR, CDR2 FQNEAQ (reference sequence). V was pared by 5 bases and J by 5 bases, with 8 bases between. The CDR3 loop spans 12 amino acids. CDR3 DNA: TGTGCCAGCAGCGTAGTATTAGATACGCAGTATTTT. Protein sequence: CASSVVLDTQYF.

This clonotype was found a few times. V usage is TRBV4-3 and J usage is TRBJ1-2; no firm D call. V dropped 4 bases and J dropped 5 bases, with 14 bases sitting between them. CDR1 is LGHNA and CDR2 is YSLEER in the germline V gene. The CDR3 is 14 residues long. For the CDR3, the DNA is TGCGCCAGCAGCCTCGGTTTGGAGACTTATGGCTACACCTTC. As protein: CASSLGLETYGYTF.

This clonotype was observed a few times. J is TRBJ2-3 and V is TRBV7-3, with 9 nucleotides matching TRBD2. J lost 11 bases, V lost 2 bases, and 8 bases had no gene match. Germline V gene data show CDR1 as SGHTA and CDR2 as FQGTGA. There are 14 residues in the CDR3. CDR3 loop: CASSLGLAGFMQYF. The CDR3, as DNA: TGTGCCAGCAGCTTAGGCCTAGCGGGATTTATGCAGTATTTT. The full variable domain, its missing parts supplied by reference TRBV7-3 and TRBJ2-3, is GAGVSQTPSNKVTEKGKYVELRCDPISGHTALYWYRQSLGQGPEFLIYFQGTGAADDSGLPNDRFFAVRPEGSVSTLKIQRTERGDSAVYLCASSLGLAGFMQYFGPGTRLTVL.

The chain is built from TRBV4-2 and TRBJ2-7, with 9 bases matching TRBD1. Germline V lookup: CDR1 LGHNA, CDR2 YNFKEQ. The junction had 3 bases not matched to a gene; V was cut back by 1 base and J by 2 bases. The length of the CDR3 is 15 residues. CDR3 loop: CASSQARDRAYEQYF. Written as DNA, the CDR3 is TGTGCCAGCAGCCAAGCAAGGGACAGGGCCTACGAGCAGTACTTC.

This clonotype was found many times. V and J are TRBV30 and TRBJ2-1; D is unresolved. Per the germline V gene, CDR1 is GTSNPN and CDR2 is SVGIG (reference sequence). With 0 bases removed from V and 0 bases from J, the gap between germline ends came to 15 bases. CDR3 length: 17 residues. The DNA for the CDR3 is TGTGCCTGGAGTGTAGGCAGGACCGCGCGCTCCTACAATGAGCAGTTCTTC. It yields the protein CAWSVGRTARSYNEQFF.

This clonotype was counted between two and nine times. The CDR3 spells CASSKAGRDHREKLFF. The CDR3 region has the DNA TGTGCCAGCAGCAAAGCTGGAAGGGACCATCGGGAAAAACTGTTTTTT. V usage is TRBV21-1 and J usage is TRBJ1-4. TRBV21-1 has pseudogene status. The CDR3 runs to 16 residues.

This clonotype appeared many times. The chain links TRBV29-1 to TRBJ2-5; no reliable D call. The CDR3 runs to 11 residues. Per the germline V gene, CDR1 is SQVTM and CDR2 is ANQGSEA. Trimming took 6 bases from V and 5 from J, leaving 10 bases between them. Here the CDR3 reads CSVTLVETQYF. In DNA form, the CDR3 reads TGCAGCGTGACACTCGTGGAGACCCAGTACTTC.

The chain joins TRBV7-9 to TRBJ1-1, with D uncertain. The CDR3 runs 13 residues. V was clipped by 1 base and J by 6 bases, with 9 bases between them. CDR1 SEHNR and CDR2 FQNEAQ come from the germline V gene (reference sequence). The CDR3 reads CASSLGHGSEAFF. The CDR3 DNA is TGTGCCAGCAGCTTAGGGCATGGATCTGAAGCTTTCTTT. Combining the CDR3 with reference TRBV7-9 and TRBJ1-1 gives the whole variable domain DTGVSQNPRHKITKRGQNVTFRCDPISEHNRLYWYRQTLGQGPEFLTYFQNEAQLEKSRLLSDRFSAERPKGSFSTLEIQRTEQGDSAMYLCASSLGHGSEAFFGQGTRLTVV.

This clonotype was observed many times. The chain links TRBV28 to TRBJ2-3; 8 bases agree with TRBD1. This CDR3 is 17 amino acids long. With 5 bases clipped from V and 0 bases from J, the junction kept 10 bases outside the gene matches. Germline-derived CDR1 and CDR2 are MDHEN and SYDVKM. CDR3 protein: CASSPGTGWGSTDTQYF. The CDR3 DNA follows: TGTGCCAGCAGTCCCGGGACAGGATGGGGTAGCACAGATACGCAGTATTTT.

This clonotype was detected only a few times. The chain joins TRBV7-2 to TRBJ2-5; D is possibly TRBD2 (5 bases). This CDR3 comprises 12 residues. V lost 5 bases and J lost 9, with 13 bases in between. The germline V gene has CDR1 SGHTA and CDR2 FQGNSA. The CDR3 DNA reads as TGTGCCAGCAGCGCACCTATGAGGGCCCAGTACTTC. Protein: CASSAPMRAQYF.